The following is a TCR beta chain sequence with its context. This clone was observed a single time. It has no known antigen specificity. One base away there is no much larger clone; base qualities are not given. This specimen comes from a study of cytomegalovirus exposure and HLA in healthy donors (dated by TCRdb to 2015 to 2018). About the investigation overall: An earlier analysis of 587 of the donors reported approximately 290 Gb of sequence data and some 120 million unique TCR beta sequences from roughly 180 million T cells. Typing coverage differed by locus: A, B, C, DRB1 and DQB1 were typed in roughly 620-640 donors, DQA1 in 500 to 550, DPA1 in 600 to 610, and DPB1 in 450 to 480. The genetic ancestry cluster associated with self-reported Caucasian donors included 81% of the 398 genotyped donors. HLA typing covered class I and class II loci at four-digit resolution. An earlier analysis of approximately 580 of the donors used high-throughput TCR beta sequencing to judge whether each TCR beta V gene segment behaved as functional or pseudogenic. All discovery cohort repertoires had been generated on a single sequencing platform. The study aimed to test whether signatures of past pathogen exposure could be identified by cataloging public T cell receptors. A later analysis re-analyzed previously published TCR beta repertoires from 666 donors and added high-resolution HLA genotyping to study TCR occurrence patterns. The later analysis used no new phenotypic data to find candidate immune exposures, relying instead on TCR beta sequences and their occurrence across donors. To predict cytomegalovirus infection status, the study combined high-throughput TCR immunosequencing, statistical association of individual TCRs with disease status, and machine learning. Roughly five DR-DQ haplotypes were handled as single units for association and clustering because linkage in the cohort was strong. Donor age, sex, ethnicity and CMV serostatus were collected together with the repertoire data. The study profiled the T cell repertoires of 500 to 800 subjects by immunosequencing and related them to cytomegalovirus serostatus. Approximately 310 gigabases of sequencing data and approximately 85 million unique TCR sequences were included in an early release covering about 700 HLA-typed donors. On average, around 240,000 unique TCR beta nucleotide sequences were sequenced per donor among a few hundred genotyped donors of the cohort, with roughly 18% of those sequences being non-productive. A separate validation cohort of roughly 130 different subjects was used in addition to the approximately 640-subject first cohort. Genome-wide SNP genotypes for about 65% of the roughly 700 donors were used in a later genetic analysis, which treated that subset as a discovery cohort.

Overall study outcomes, separate from this receptor: For the cohort, immune exposure information was limited to CMV serostatus. Most TCR sequences were observed very rarely across donors, whereas some public TCRs were present in many individuals. A further reported finding was that TCR beta sequences accurately predicted the HLA-A and HLA-B alleles for most subjects in the first cohort. A cluster of highly shared sequence variants was judged likely to represent a technical artifact of the sequencing pipeline. According to the authors, the approach could potentially be generalized to other disease states and immunological phenotypes. In a later analysis, the rate of TCR association differed among HLA loci, with DRB1 alleles having the most associated TCRs and HLA-C alleles having the fewest. In this cohort, only TCR beta chains were sequenced, and detectable features were limited by the absence of alpha or paired-chain data. Correlated functional status among segregating V segments might reflect linkage disequilibrium, but an unknown experimental factor could not be ruled out. In the study, around 160 TCR beta chains were listed as associated with cytomegalovirus. A later analysis reported that several top co-occurrence clusters appeared linked to parvovirus B19, influenza, CMV and Epstein-Barr virus. Because counts were too low, more than 15 rarely observed V segments, including chromosome 9 orphons, were excluded from the earlier analysis of a few hundred of the donors. Sequencing depth was assumed to be roughly uniform across donors in the presence/absence analyses, though that assumption may not hold. In a later analysis, HLA-associated TCR beta chains were found to be more clonally expanded and to have lower generation probabilities than equally common non-associated chains. According to a later genetic analysis, donors in an Asian-associated ancestry cluster had fewer N-insertions in productive TCRs than the approximately 650-donor mean. When HLA alleles, especially DR and DQ, strongly co-occurred, attributing TCR associations to individual alleles was difficult. Because HLA typing was unavailable for some donors at each locus, only the typed subset was used in association tests. A later analysis found that most CMV-associated TCR beta chains appeared HLA-restricted, with HLA associations seemingly driven largely by CMV exposure. An earlier analysis of approximately 590 of the donors showed that most TCR beta V segments appeared in productive rearrangements either about 90% or about 30% of the time, which broadly matched IMGT annotations. Some IMGT-functional V segments, including TRBV6-2 and TRBV6-3, could not be told apart with the 87-base-pair reads, so those segments were excluded. The classifier was reported to diagnose cytomegalovirus status with high specificity and sensitivity in both the original and validation cohorts. Three of the identified cytomegalovirus-associated TCR beta chains were confirmed in vitro to be specific for cytomegalovirus antigens. An association between a missense DCLRE1C variant and V-gene and J-gene trimming of TCR beta chains was found in a later genetic analysis and replicated in an independent cohort. A later analysis associated around 16,000 TCR beta sequences with specific HLA alleles at a false discovery rate of 0.05.

Preparation of the library involved the immunoSEQ multiplex PCR assay. The multiplex PCR relied on a mix of 60 forward primers for TCR Vbeta segments and 13 reverse primers for TCR Jbeta segments. Amplification of the CDR3 region of rearranged TCR beta genes was performed with a multiplex PCR assay on genomic DNA. On the Illumina HiSeq System, the amplified TCR beta libraries were sequenced as 87-base-pair reads. In the source study's methods: A later analysis tallied some 79 million unique TCR beta chains across the 660 or so repertoires, and approximately 12 million of those chains were shared by two or more donors. Raw reads were error-corrected and collapsed into unique sequences with a nearest-neighbor algorithm that merged closely related sequences to remove PCR and sequencing errors. V, D and J gene segments were assigned by aligning CDR3 sequences to IMGT reference sequences. For a sequence to be retained, a match of at least six nucleotides to both a V gene segment and a J gene segment was required. A rearrangement was called productive if the CDR3 had no stop codons and remained in frame with V and J, and every other rearrangement was called non-productive. Following IMGT convention, CDR3 was defined as the stretch from the second conserved V-encoded cysteine to the conserved J-encoded phenylalanine. The earlier analysis of some 600 of the donors excluded sequences that lacked an unambiguous match to a single V gene segment. An earlier analysis of just under 600 of the donors called V segments functional above 56.7% productive rearrangements and segregating when the between-donor standard deviation exceeded 5%. A statistical classification framework was built to diagnose cytomegalovirus status from the catalog of TCR beta chain sequences. In a later analysis, TCR nucleotide sequences were compared against IMGT/GENE-DB human TR gene sequences so that V and J genes could be assigned. In a later analysis, CDR3 sequences and most-parsimonious VDJ recombination scenarios were assigned using the TCRdist pipeline. A later analysis defined each TCR beta chain by its CDR3 amino acid sequence plus V-gene family, and excluded reads lacking a unique V-gene family. To address suspected cross-contamination and a sequencing artifact, a later analysis removed 550 to 750 highly shared, low-generation-probability nucleotide sequences. A later analysis calculated a clonal expansion index for each public chain from normalized within-repertoire ranks of inferred template counts. A later analysis computed generation probabilities with a VDJ recombination model fitted to out-of-frame rearrangements, and checked the results against IGoR. Hypergeometric tests were used in a later analysis to score TCR-TCR, TCR-HLA and TCR-CMV co-occurrence, with a repertoire-size bias correction applied to the TCR pairs. False discovery rates were estimated in a later analysis by permuting HLA or CMV assignments 20 times. In a later analysis, co-occurring TCRs were grouped using DBSCAN, with TCRdist sequence similarity added in when clustering inside HLA-allele-positive subsets. Repertoires with fewer than 30,000 or more than 120,000 public chains were left out of co-occurrence clustering, as were roughly five repertoires with anomalous nucleotide sharing. Entries here come from immuneACCESS through TCRdb and include only in-frame sequences with V and J called. Some clones fail to appear in such tables; in the studies checked, an unresolved V gene covers under half of the shortfall, and the cause of the remainder is unknown. That table furnishes V, J and clone size, whereas the DNA furnished D and trimming. The sample records around 140,000 clones, around four fifths of which are singletons. The ten top clones hold 1.4% to 1.5% of the sample.

In total, approximately 610 healthy bone marrow donors made up the cohort. Cohort members were all nominally healthy when sampled, although unrecorded immune exposures were likely present. The donor was CMV seropositive and was included in the group of 290 or so seropositive cohort members. A peripheral blood sample was collected from each donor, and TCR beta sequencing was performed on peripheral blood mononuclear cells. Genomic DNA extraction from the blood cell samples was performed with the Qiagen DNeasy Blood Extraction Kit. The germline ends are 15 bases apart after V is trimmed by 6 bases and J by 7 bases. The germline V gene supplies CDR1 MDHEN and CDR2 SYDVKM. The CDR3 has 14 amino acids, counting the end cysteine and phenylalanine. The retained sequence is limited to the CDR3, 42 bases, with the frame set at the first base.

This sequence originates from a man aged 30-40 years in good health and CMV-seropositive. Specimen: PBMCs. This sequence uses TRBV28 and TRBJ2-2; 6 matching bases give a weak D call of TRBD1. The sequence in DNA is TGTGCCAGCAGAGATGGGGGCCGGAACGGGGAGCTGTTTTTT. Its translation is CASRDGGRNGELFF.